This entry lists 28 T cell receptor beta chains sequenced from one sample in a study of OX40 agonist ivuxolimab in advanced cancers. Profiled with immunoSEQ multiplex PCR; TCRdb holds only in-frame clones, not every one. The sample holds 71,000 or so clones, approximately 86% seen once. The sequences come from CD4+ or CD8+ T cells sorted from blood, collected in a trial of the OX40 agonist ivuxolimab. The source is an adult with an advanced solid tumor such as melanoma, head and neck, liver or kidney cancer.

The chain couples TRBV14 to TRBJ2-7; a weak D match, TRBD2 (6 bases). Germline V CDR1 and CDR2: SGHDN, FVKESK. The CDR3 is 15 amino acids. Trimming pared 1 base from V and 2 bases from J, leaving 12 bases between. CDR3 amino acids: CASSQGRGRTYEQYF. CDR3 sequence (DNA): TGTGCCAGCAGCCAAGGGCGGGGTCGGACCTACGAGCAGTACTTC.

The rearrangement links TRBV18 to TRBJ2-1; D unresolved. Trimming removed 5 bases from V and 1 base from J, with 15 bases in between. The CDR3 totals 16 residues. CDR1 and CDR2 from the germline V gene are KGHSH and LQKENI. For the CDR3, the DNA is TGTGCCAGCTCAACAGCGTTAGGGAATTCCTACAATGAGCAGTTCTTC. It yields the protein CASSTALGNSYNEQFF.

This clone has only a few counts. This chain connects TRBV7-9 to TRBJ1-1, with a possible D match to TRBD1 (5 bases). The V gene lost 8 bases and the J gene lost 6 bases, with 16 bases spanning the gap. The CDR3 spans 13 residues. Germline V gene sequence: CDR1 SEHNR, CDR2 FQNEAQ (reference sequence). In DNA form, the CDR3 reads TGTGCCAGCGCAGGACACGGAACTTCTGAAGCTTTCTTT. Translation: CASAGHGTSEAFF.

This chain uses TRBV7-9 with TRBJ1-4; tentative D call: TRBD1 (6 bases). V was shortened by 7 bases and J by 6 bases, with 15 bases between the two germline ends. The CDR3 loop spans 14 amino acids. CDR1 SEHNR and CDR2 FQNEAQ come from the germline V gene (reference sequence). This chain's CDR3 is CASTKTGLDEKLFF. In DNA, the CDR3 is TGTGCCAGCACCAAGACAGGACTGGATGAAAAACTGTTTTTT.

The V call is TRBV27, the J call TRBJ1-1, with D hard to call. The V and J ends lost 4 bases and 1 base respectively, with 10 bases between them. This CDR3 comprises 14 residues. Per germline, CDR1 MNHEY and CDR2 SMNVEV (reference sequence). In DNA form, the CDR3 reads TGTGCCAGCAGTTCTCGTGAGGGGAACACTGAAGCTTTCTTT. Translating it yields CASSSREGNTEAFF.

V gene TRBV4-1 combines with J gene TRBJ1-1; possibly TRBD1 for D (6 bases). V shed 3 bases and J shed 4 bases, with 9 bases lying between them. The length of the CDR3 is 13 residues. In germline, CDR1 is MGHRA, CDR2 YSYEKL. The CDR3 DNA is TGCGCCAGCAGCCAGCCAGGGGCCACTGAAGCTTTCTTT. It encodes CASSQPGATEAFF.

V is TRBV18 and J is TRBJ1-5, with D perhaps TRBD1 (5 bases). This CDR3 comprises 15 residues. V gave up 3 bases and J gave up 0 bases, with 9 bases separating them. Germline V gene sequence: CDR1 KGHSH, CDR2 LQKENI. The CDR3 loop is CASSPQGASNQPQHF. Here the CDR3 DNA reads TGTGCCAGCTCACCGCAGGGAGCTAGCAATCAGCCCCAGCATTTT.

The chain couples TRBV7-3 to TRBJ2-6; a possible D gene is TRBD1 (5 bases). The CDR3 runs to 15 residues. CDR1 is SGHTA, CDR2 FQGTGA, per germline. Trimming took 6 bases from V and 4 from J, leaving 13 bases between them. This CDR3 is CASSQQGSGANVLTF. CDR3 DNA: TGTGCCAGCAGTCAGCAGGGTTCCGGGGCCAACGTCCTGACTTTC.

This clone appeared once. This chain joins TRBV4-3 and TRBJ2-7, with 8 bases aligning to TRBD2. The ends lost 0 bases at V and 6 bases at J; junction bases unmatched: 7. The V gene's germline CDR1 is LGHNA and CDR2 YSLEER. The CDR3 is 15 amino acids. Written as DNA, the CDR3 is TGCGCCAGCAGCCAAGATCTGCTCGGGAGGGTCGAGCAGTACTTC. It specifies CASSQDLLGRVEQYF.

The V call is TRBV30, the J call TRBJ2-3; TRBD2 aligns across 14 bases. V was clipped by 2 bases and J by 0 bases; unmatched bases: 4. This CDR3 spans 17 amino acids. Germline V lookup: CDR1 GTSNPN, CDR2 SVGIG (reference sequence). The CDR3, as DNA: TGTGCCTGGAGTCCGGGACTAGCGGGAGAGAGCACAGATACGCAGTATTTT. It is translated as CAWSPGLAGESTDTQYF.

The chain employs TRBV30 and TRBJ1-2; 9 nucleotides align to TRBD1. The CDR3 has 17 amino acids. J lost 7 bases, V lost 3 bases, and 18 bases had no gene match. Germline CDR1 reads GTSNPN; CDR2 reads SVGIG (reference sequence). The CDR3 DNA is TGTGCCTGGAGAGAACTCCCATCCGGGACAGGGTGGGGTGGCTACACCTTC. Protein: CAWRELPSGTGWGGYTF.

The chain couples TRBV7-2 to TRBJ2-3, with D possibly matching TRBD1 (6 bases). CDR1 is SGHTA and CDR2 is FQGNSA in the germline V gene. The length of the CDR3 is 18 residues. V shed 5 bases and J shed 0 bases, with 21 bases lying between them. The CDR3 spells CASSVDRPLTLSTDTQYF. DNA for the CDR3: TGTGCCAGCAGCGTCGACAGGCCCCTAACCCTTAGCACAGATACGCAGTATTTT.

This clone was seen just once. V usage is TRBV9 and J usage is TRBJ2-1; 9 nucleotides agree with TRBD2. J gave up 8 bases and V 2 bases, and 2 bases lay outside the gene matches. CDR3 length equals 13 residues. CDR1 is SGDLS, CDR2 YYNGEE, per germline. The CDR3 DNA reads TGTGCCAGCAGCGTGCGGGAGGGGGATGAGCAGTTCTTC. Translating it yields CASSVREGDEQFF.

J is TRBJ1-1 and V is TRBV30; the D gene is possibly TRBD1 (5 bases). The CDR3 runs 13 residues. The germline V and J ends were trimmed by 0 bases and 5 bases, with 10 bases remaining between them. Germline V gene lookup returns CDR1 GTSNPN and CDR2 SVGIG (reference sequence). CDR3 protein: CAWSVQEGTEAFF. CDR3 sequence (DNA): TGTGCCTGGAGTGTACAAGAGGGGACTGAAGCTTTCTTT.

This clone has just a few counts. The chain joins TRBV7-7 to TRBJ2-1; 7 bases are a match to TRBD2. J was trimmed by 5 bases and V by 0 bases; bases with no gene match: 4. CDR3 length: 15 amino acids. Germline CDR1 and CDR2: SSHAT and FNYEAQ (reference sequence). In nucleotides, the CDR3 is TGTGCCAGCAGCTTAGCGCAGGGACTACACAATGAGCAGTTCTTC. Amino acids: CASSLAQGLHNEQFF.

The chain uses TRBV27 and TRBJ1-1; 7 positions match TRBD1. The CDR3 runs to 14 residues. The V segment lost 9 bases and the J segment 1 base; nucleotides outside the gene matches: 8. Germline-derived CDR1 and CDR2 are MNHEY and SMNVEV (reference sequence). The CDR3 loop is CASRGHGTNTEAFF. CDR3 nucleotides: TGTGCCAGTAGGGGGCATGGGACGAACACTGAAGCTTTCTTT.

V gene TRBV11-3 combines with J gene TRBJ2-1, with D possibly TRBD2 on 6 matching bases. The CDR3 spans 13 residues. V was shortened by 0 bases and J by 10 bases, with 10 bases between the two germline ends. CDR1 and CDR2 (germline): SGHNT, YENEEA. The CDR3 DNA is TGTGCCAGCAGCTTAGATTACCGGGGGGAGCAGTTCTTC. This translates into CASSLDYRGEQFF.

The V call is TRBV19, the J call TRBJ1-1; 8 nucleotides agree with TRBD1. The germline gives CDR1 LNHDA, CDR2 SQIVND (reference sequence). J was trimmed by 3 bases and V by 4 bases; bases with no gene match: 7. This CDR3 is built from 15 residues. The DNA of the CDR3 is TGTGCCAGTAGTAAGGGGGCAGGGGGCGACACTGAAGCTTTCTTT. It specifies CASSKGAGGDTEAFF.

This clone was picked up one time. The V call is TRBV29-1, the J call TRBJ1-1; 7 nucleotides align to TRBD1. CDR3 length equals 14 residues. Germline V gene data show CDR1 as SQVTM and CDR2 as ANQGSEA. The V and J ends lost 1 base and 5 bases, in that order; junction bases with no gene match: 7. In DNA form, the CDR3 reads TGCAGCGTTGAAGGACAGGGTATGGGAACTGAAGCTTTCTTT. It yields the protein CSVEGQGMGTEAFF.

The rearrangement uses TRBV28 and TRBJ2-7; 7 bases line up with TRBD2. The CDR3 totals 13 residues. In germline, CDR1 is MDHEN, CDR2 SYDVKM. Trimming took 5 bases from V and 3 from J; bases not matched to a gene: 4. The CDR3 region is CASSVLADYEQYF. CDR3 nucleotide sequence: TGTGCCAGCAGTGTGCTAGCGGACTACGAGCAGTACTTC.

The gene calls are TRBV28 and TRBJ2-6; D perhaps matches TRBD1 (6 bases). The V end was cut by 4 bases, the J end by 0 bases, with 7 bases between. CDR1 is MDHEN, CDR2 SYDVKM, per germline. CDR3 length equals 15 residues. The CDR3 DNA is TGTGCCAGCAGTTGGGGGCACTCTGGGGCCAACGTCCTGACTTTC. This encodes CASSWGHSGANVLTF.

The chain recombines TRBV29-1 with TRBJ1-1; TRBD1 aligns across 7 bases. This CDR3 region has 14 residues. The junction had 10 bases not matched to a gene; V was cut back by 7 bases and J by 2 bases. The germline V gene encodes CDR1 SQVTM and CDR2 ANQGSEA. CDR3: CSASTGVGNTEAFF. DNA for the CDR3: TGCAGCGCCTCCACAGGGGTGGGTAACACTGAAGCTTTCTTT.

This sequence joins TRBV7-3 and TRBJ2-5, with 14 bases that match TRBD2. The DNA end lines up better with TRBJ2-7; the J call may be wrong. Germline values: CDR1 SGHTA, CDR2 FQGTGA. The CDR3 is made up of 15 amino acids. The CDR3 sequence: CASSQGTSGSSEQYF. Written as DNA, the CDR3 is TGTGCCAGCAGCCAGGGGACTAGCGGGAGTTCCGAGCAGTACTTC.

The chain combines TRBV13 with TRBJ2-5; TRBD1 agrees at 7 bases. Germline loops: CDR1 PRHDT, CDR2 FYEKMQ (reference sequence). V gave up 4 bases and J gave up 2 bases; unmatched junction bases: 7. The CDR3 runs to 15 residues. CDR3 bases: TGTGCCAGCAGCTCCTCACAGGGGAGACAAGAGACCCAGTACTTC. Protein product: CASSSSQGRQETQYF.

This chain links TRBV6-6 with TRBJ2-2, with TRBD2 matching 8 bases. The CDR3 sequence is 15 residues long. The germline V gene has CDR1 MNHNY and CDR2 SVGAGI (reference sequence). After removal of 7 bases from V and 0 bases from J, the junction contained 4 bases not matched to a gene. In nucleotides, the CDR3 is TGTGCCAGCAATGGACTAGCTGCGAACACCGGGGAGCTGTTTTTT. It encodes CASNGLAANTGELFF.

V and J are TRBV9 and TRBJ2-7, with TRBD2 matching 9 bases. J was trimmed by 3 bases and V by 0 bases; bases with no gene match: 4. This CDR3 is built from 15 residues. Looked up from germline, CDR1 is SGDLS and CDR2 is YYNGEE. CDR3 bases: TGTGCCAGCAGCGTAGATACTAGCGGGTACTACGAGCAGTACTTC. It is translated as CASSVDTSGYYEQYF. Filled out from reference TRBV9 and TRBJ2-7, the complete variable domain reads DSGVTQTPKHLITATGQRVTLRCSPRSGDLSVYWYQQSLDQGLQFLIQYYNGEERAKGNILERFSAQQFPDLHSELNLSSLELGDSALYFCASSVDTSGYYEQYFGPGTRLTVT.

V is TRBV6-1 and J is TRBJ1-5, with D uncertain. The length of the CDR3 is 12 residues. The V end lost 6 bases, the J end lost 1 base, and 4 bases lay between the germline ends. Germline assignment: CDR1 MNHNS and CDR2 SASEGT. DNA for the CDR3: TGTGCCAGCAGGGAGAGCAATCAGCCCCAGCATTTT. Protein product: CASRESNQPQHF.

The gene calls are TRBV28 and TRBJ2-7, with 10 bases lining up with TRBD2. The CDR3 spans 15 residues. CDR1 is MDHEN, CDR2 SYDVKM, per germline. V gave up 8 bases and J gave up 4 bases; unmatched junction bases: 11. The CDR3 loop is CASGPAQAGGYEQYF. CDR3 DNA sequence: TGTGCCAGCGGACCCGCCCAAGCGGGAGGGTACGAGCAGTACTTC. Based on the CDR3 plus reference TRBV28 and TRBJ2-7, the full variable domain is DVKVTQSSRYLVKRTGEKVFLECVQDMDHENMFWYRQDPGLGLRLIYFSYDVKMKEKGDIPEGYSVSREKKERFSLILESASTNQTSMYLCASGPAQAGGYEQYFGPGTRLTVT.